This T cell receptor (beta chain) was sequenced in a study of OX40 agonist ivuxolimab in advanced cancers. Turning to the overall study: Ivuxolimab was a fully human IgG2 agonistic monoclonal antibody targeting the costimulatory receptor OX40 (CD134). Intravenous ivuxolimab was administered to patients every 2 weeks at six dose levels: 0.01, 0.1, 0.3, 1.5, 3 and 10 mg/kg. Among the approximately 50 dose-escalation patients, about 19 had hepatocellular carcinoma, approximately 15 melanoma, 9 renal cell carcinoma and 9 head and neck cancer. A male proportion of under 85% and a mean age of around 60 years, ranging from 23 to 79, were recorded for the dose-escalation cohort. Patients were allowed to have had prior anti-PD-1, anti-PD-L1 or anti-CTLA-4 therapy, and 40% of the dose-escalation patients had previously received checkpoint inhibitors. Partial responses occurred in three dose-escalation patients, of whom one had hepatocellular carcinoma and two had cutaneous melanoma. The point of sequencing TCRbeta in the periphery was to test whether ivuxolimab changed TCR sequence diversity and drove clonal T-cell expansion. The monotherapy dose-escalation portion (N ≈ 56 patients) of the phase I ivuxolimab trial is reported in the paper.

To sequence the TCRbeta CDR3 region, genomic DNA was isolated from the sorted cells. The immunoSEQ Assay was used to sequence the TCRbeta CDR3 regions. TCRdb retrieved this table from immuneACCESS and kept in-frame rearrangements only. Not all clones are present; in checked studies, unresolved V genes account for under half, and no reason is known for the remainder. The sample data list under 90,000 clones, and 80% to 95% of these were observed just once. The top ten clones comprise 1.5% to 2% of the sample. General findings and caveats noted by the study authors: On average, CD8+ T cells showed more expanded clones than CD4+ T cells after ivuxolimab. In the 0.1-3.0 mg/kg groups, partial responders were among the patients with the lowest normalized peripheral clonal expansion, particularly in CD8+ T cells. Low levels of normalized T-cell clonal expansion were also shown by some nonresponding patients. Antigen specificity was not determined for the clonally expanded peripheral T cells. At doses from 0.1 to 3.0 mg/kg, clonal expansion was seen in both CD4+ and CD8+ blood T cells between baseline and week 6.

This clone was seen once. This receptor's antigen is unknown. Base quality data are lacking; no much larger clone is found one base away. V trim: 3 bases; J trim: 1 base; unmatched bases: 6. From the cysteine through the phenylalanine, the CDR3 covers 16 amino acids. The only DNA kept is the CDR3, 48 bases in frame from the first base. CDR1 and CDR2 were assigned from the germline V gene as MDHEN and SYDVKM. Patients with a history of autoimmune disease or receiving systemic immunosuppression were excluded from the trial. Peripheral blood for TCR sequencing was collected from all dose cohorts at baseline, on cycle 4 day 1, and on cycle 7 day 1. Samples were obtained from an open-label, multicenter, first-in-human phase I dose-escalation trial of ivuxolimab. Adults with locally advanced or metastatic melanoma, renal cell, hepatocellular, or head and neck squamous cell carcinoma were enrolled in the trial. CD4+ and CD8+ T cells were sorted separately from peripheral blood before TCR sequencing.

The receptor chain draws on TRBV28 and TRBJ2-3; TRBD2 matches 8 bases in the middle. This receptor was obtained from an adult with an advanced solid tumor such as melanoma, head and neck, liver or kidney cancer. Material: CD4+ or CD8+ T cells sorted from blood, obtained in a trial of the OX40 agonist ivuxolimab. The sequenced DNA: TGTGCCAGCAGTTTCCACGGGGGGGAACGCACAGATACGCAGTATTTT. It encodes CASSFHGGERTDTQYF.